The 3 T cell receptor beta chains in this list originate from one sample, sequenced in a study of cytomegalovirus exposure and HLA in healthy donors (dated by TCRdb to the late 2010s). Library preparation employed the immunoSEQ multiplex PCR assay. For the multiplex PCR, a mixture combining 60 forward primers for TCR Vbeta segments and 13 reverse primers for TCR Jbeta segments was used. Not all clones reach the TCRdb copy of this immuneACCESS table, which keeps in-frame sequences only. Checked studies attribute under half of the gap to unresolved V genes and leave the rest unexplained. A total of some 110,000 clones appear in this sample, approximately 82% of them only once. The ten biggest clones cover 22% of the sample. Specimen: PBMCs. All receptors come from a young man in good health and CMV-seropositive.

CDR3 coding DNA: TGTGCCAGCAGGGACAGTAGGAATTCACCCCTCCACTTT. Translated: CASRDSRNSPLHF. The chain carries TRBV2 and TRBJ1-6, with TRBD1 as a possible D gene (6 bases). Trimming cost V 6 bases and J 7 bases, with 10 bases left between them. This CDR3 contains 13 residues. Germline lookup yields CDR1 SNHLY and CDR2 FYNNEI.

The rearrangement joins TRBV4-1 to TRBJ1-4; the D gene is possibly TRBD1 (5 bases). Germline CDR1 reads MGHRA; CDR2 reads YSYEKL. The V end was cut by 1 base, the J end by 2 bases, with 14 bases between. The CDR3 has 17 residues. The CDR3 spells CASSQVPGHPTNEKLFF. Written as DNA, the CDR3 is TGCGCCAGCAGCCAAGTTCCTGGACATCCGACTAATGAAAAACTGTTTTTT.

This clone was seen just once. The chain recombines TRBV7-2 with TRBJ2-1; TRBD1 matches 7 bases. The CDR3 sequence is 16 residues long. Trimming at V came to 1 base and at J to 8 bases, leaving 11 bases not matched to a gene. The germline CDR1 and CDR2 sequences are SGHTA and FQGNSA. CDR3 sequence: CASSLELQGPGYEQFF. The CDR3 bases are TGTGCCAGCAGCTTAGAGTTACAGGGGCCCGGCTATGAGCAGTTCTTC.